The TCR beta chain described here comes from a study of OX40 agonist ivuxolimab in advanced cancers. Study-wide context: Every 2 weeks, patients received ivuxolimab intravenously, dosed at 0.01 to 10 mg/kg.

The table came from immunoSEQ multiplex PCR; TCRdb's copy has only in-frame clones and leaves some out. The data contain tens of thousands of clones, roughly 86% of them singletons. CDR1 is LGHNA and CDR2 is YNFKEQ in the germline V gene. The CDR3 has 14 amino acids. V lost 1 base and J lost 8; bases outside the gene matches: 4. V is TRBV4-2 and J is TRBJ2-4; TRBD2 matches at 8 bases. The clonotype comes from an adult with an advanced solid tumor such as melanoma, head and neck, liver or kidney cancer. The material was CD4+ or CD8+ T cells sorted from blood, obtained in a trial of the OX40 agonist ivuxolimab. The CDR3 here is CASSQALGRDIQYF. The CDR3 DNA reads as TGTGCCAGCAGCCAAGCTCTCGGGAGGGACATTCAGTACTTC.